The entry below gives a single T cell receptor beta chain sequence along with its context. These data originate in a study of T cells in narcolepsy. This CDR3 comprises 17 residues. Per germline, CDR1 MDHEN and CDR2 SYDVKM. Trimming took 3 bases from V and 0 from J, leaving 15 bases between them. TCRdb keeps only in-frame clones here, not all; method: immunoSEQ multiplex PCR. The repertoire consists of around 28,000 clones, with 78% occurring once and the leading ten covering around 1.3%. This chain links TRBV28 with TRBJ1-3, with D unclear. This receptor was obtained from a human donor with narcolepsy. Sequenced: CD45RA- memory CD4+ T cells from PBMCs. The CDR3 DNA is TGTGCCAGCAGTTTTCTTCTGGACCCGAGCTCTGGAAACACCATATATTTT. This encodes CASSFLLDPSSGNTIYF.